This note documents a single TCR beta chain sequence. Its antigen is as yet unknown. The sample belongs to a study of post-analysis software for immune sequencing data. Study in general: Patients with relapsing-remitting, secondary progressive and progressive-relapsing multiple sclerosis courses were all represented. General study points: There were five TRBV segments more frequent in patients than controls, and TRBV5-6, TRBV5-1 and TRBV20-1 were among them. The normalized Chao1 diversity of multiple sclerosis patients was significantly lower than that of controls. When the samples were clustered directly with F measure, those that had been prepared in the same batch showed strong co-clustering.

The V end lost 0 bases, the J end lost 2 bases, and 12 bases lay between the germline ends. Germline CDR1 SGHRS, CDR2 YFSETQ. The CDR3 is 15 amino acids. Tagging with unique molecular identifiers was a feature of the TCR beta cDNA libraries. Yield was roughly 500,000 cDNA molecules from around 1 to 9.1 million T cells. TCRdb re-called the PCR reads with MiXCR, one entry per CDR3 protein. This table holds more than 500,000 distinct CDR3 sequences, 30% to 40% found once. This clonotype was sampled from a girl under 18 with multiple sclerosis. The chain carries TRBV5-1 and TRBJ2-7; D possibly corresponds to TRBD1 (6 bases). Sequencing was performed on blood. The CDR3 region is CASSLDGTLTYEQYF. CDR3 nucleotide sequence: TGCGCCAGCAGCTTGGACGGGACACTAACCTACGAGCAGTACTTC.